Sequencing of this T cell receptor (beta chain) was carried out in a study of blood T cell repertoires in COVID-19. Study processing details: Reference gene primer amplification gave estimated nucleated cell counts. Profiling relied on immunoSEQ multiplex PCR, and the TCRdb table lists in-frame clones only, not all of them. V and J calls and clone size are as listed in that table; D and trimming were resolved from the DNA. Here the sample spans over 150,000 clones, about 82% being singletons. Losses at the gene ends were 5 bases for V and 5 bases for J; bases not matched to a gene: 5. CDR1 is SGHVS and CDR2 is FNYEAQ in the germline V gene. The CDR3 has 15 residues.

This clonotype originated in a man aged 50 to 59 with active or convalescent COVID-19. The rearrangement joins TRBV7-6 to TRBJ2-2; 10 nucleotides align to TRBD1. Sequenced sample: peripheral blood. The CDR3, as DNA: TGTGCCAGCAGCCCCCGGACAGGGGGGACCGGGGAGCTGTTTTTT. Translating it yields CASSPRTGGTGELFF.